Shown below are 29 T cell receptor beta chains from a single sample sequenced in a study of T cells after posttransplantation cyclophosphamide. The protocol was immunoSEQ multiplex PCR, while the TCRdb copy is restricted to in-frame clones and leaves out a portion. The sample contains around 34,000 clones, none of them singletons. Sequencing was performed on PBMCs. Source of these receptors: a woman between 50 and 59 years old in good health and a related stem cell transplant donor.

This clone was detected ten times or more. The rearrangement joins TRBV19 to TRBJ1-5, with no clear D. The CDR3 covers 13 residues. V shed 7 bases and J shed 3 bases, with 10 bases lying between them. Per germline, CDR1 LNHDA and CDR2 SQIVND (reference sequence). DNA for the CDR3: TGTGCCAGTACCTTACGGGTCAATCAGCCCCAGCATTTT. Residues: CASTLRVNQPQHF.

This clone appeared many times. The V call is TRBV27, the J call TRBJ1-4, with D perhaps matching TRBD1 (6 bases). The germline gives CDR1 MNHEY, CDR2 SMNVEV (reference sequence). The CDR3 consists of 15 residues. V was shortened by 6 bases and J by 3 bases, with 14 bases between the two germline ends. CDR3 nucleotide sequence: TGTGCCAGCAGCCAAAGGACAGTGTCTAATGAAAAACTGTTTTTT. It specifies CASSQRTVSNEKLFF.

The gene calls are TRBV30 and TRBJ1-5; TRBD1 matches 9 bases. Germline assignment: CDR1 GTSNPN and CDR2 SVGIG (reference sequence). The CDR3 is 14 residues long. V lost 1 base, J lost 4 bases, and 2 bases stayed unmatched. CDR3 in amino acids: CAWSAGQGNQPQHF. For the CDR3, the DNA is TGTGCCTGGAGTGCGGGACAGGGAAATCAGCCCCAGCATTTT.

This clone showed up many times. The chain joins TRBV7-3 to TRBJ2-1, with 9 bases that match TRBD2. CDR1 is SGHTA and CDR2 is FQGTGA in the germline V gene. The ends lost 5 bases at V and 3 bases at J; junction bases unmatched: 5. CDR3 length: 15 amino acids. The CDR3 sequence: CASSGNSGSYNEQFF. DNA of the CDR3: TGTGCCAGCAGCGGAAATAGCGGGAGCTACAATGAGCAGTTCTTC.

This clone came up many times. This sequence joins TRBV5-4 and TRBJ2-1; D perhaps matches TRBD1 (6 bases). Germline CDR1 reads SGHNT; CDR2 reads YYREEE (reference sequence). This CDR3 spans 16 amino acids. Trimming left V 4 bases short and J 1 base short, with 15 bases between. CDR3 bases: TGTGCCAGCAGCCCTCGGACAGTCCCGTCCTACAATGAGCAGTTCTTC. Translation gives CASSPRTVPSYNEQFF.

This clone was recorded at least ten times. The chain recombines TRBV5-1 with TRBJ2-2; D gene unclear. Germline CDR1 is SGHRS and CDR2 is YFSETQ. V was cut by 3 bases and J by 3 bases, with 9 bases left in between. The CDR3 extends over 14 amino acids. CDR3 bases: TGCGCCAGCAGCTCAGAAAGTCACACCGGGGAGCTGTTTTTT. Residues: CASSSESHTGELFF.

This clone appeared many times. The rearrangement joins TRBV19 to TRBJ1-5; TRBD1 is a possible D gene (5 bases). The V gene lost 3 bases and the J gene lost 6 bases, with 9 bases spanning the gap. Germline CDR1 and CDR2: LNHDA and SQIVND (reference sequence). The CDR3 sequence is 13 residues long. The CDR3 loop reads CASSMPGLQPQHF. The CDR3 coding sequence is TGTGCCAGTAGTATGCCAGGGCTTCAGCCCCAGCATTTT.

This clone was recorded a few times. In DNA form, the CDR3 reads TGCAGCGTTGAATGGGACAGGGGGTATGGCTACACCTTC. It specifies CSVEWDRGYGYTF. The chain recombines TRBV29-1 with TRBJ1-2; 11 nucleotides match TRBD1. CDR1 and CDR2 (germline): SQVTM, ANQGSEA. V lost 2 bases, J lost 5 bases, and 1 base stayed unmatched. This CDR3 region has 13 residues.

This clone occurred many times. The rearrangement uses TRBV5-1 and TRBJ1-4; TRBD1 might be the D (5 bases). Trimming shortened V by 5 bases and J by 10 bases, and 12 bases separated the two germline ends. The CDR3 spans 12 residues. Per the germline V gene, CDR1 is SGHRS and CDR2 is YFSETQ. The CDR3 bases are TGCGCCAGCAGTGATGGCGGGGGAAAACTGTTTTTT. This codes for CASSDGGGKLFF. The whole variable domain, remainder taken from reference TRBV5-1 and TRBJ1-4, is KAGVTQTPRYLIKTRGQQVTLSCSPISGHRSVSWYQQTPGQGLQFLFEYFSETQRNKGNFPGRFSGRQFSNSRSEMNVSTLELGDSALYLCASSDGGGKLFFGSGTQLSVL.

This clone was observed at least ten times. The V gene is TRBV7-9, the J gene TRBJ2-3; D is perhaps TRBD1 (6 bases). V was clipped by 8 bases and J by 0 bases, with 12 bases between them. The germline gives CDR1 SEHNR, CDR2 FQNEAQ (reference sequence). The CDR3 consists of 14 residues. CDR3 sequence reads: CASRQGQSTDTQYF. CDR3 sequence (DNA): TGTGCCAGCCGCCAGGGGCAGAGCACAGATACGCAGTATTTT.

The rearrangement links TRBV11-3 to TRBJ2-2, with 8 bases matching TRBD1. The V gene's germline CDR1 is SGHNT and CDR2 YENEEA. The CDR3 covers 14 residues. V dropped 5 bases and J dropped 4; count of bases not matched to a gene: 3. The CDR3 reads CASSDDRGTGELFF. The CDR3 region has the DNA TGTGCCAGCAGCGATGACAGGGGCACCGGGGAGCTGTTTTTT.

This clone appeared many times. V and J are TRBV2 and TRBJ1-5; TRBD1 matches at 10 bases. The CDR3 runs 15 residues. Per germline, CDR1 SNHLY and CDR2 FYNNEI. J lost 0 bases, V lost 6 bases, and 2 bases had no gene match. The CDR3 DNA sequence: TGTGCCAGCAGACGGGACAGGGGTAGCAATCAGCCCCAGCATTTT. Protein sequence: CASRRDRGSNQPQHF.

This clone came up a few times. CDR3 bases: TGTGCCACCAGCAGAGATCGCGCGGATACGAACACCGGGGAGCTGTTTTTT. Translation gives CATSRDRADTNTGELFF. The J gene is TRBJ2-2, the V gene TRBV15, with D uncertain. Per the germline V gene, CDR1 is LNHNV and CDR2 is YYDKDF (reference sequence). The length of the CDR3 is 17 residues. V lost 0 bases and J 0 bases, leaving 11 bases between the germline ends.

Ten or more counts support this clone. V is TRBV12-3 or TRBV12-4 and J is TRBJ1-2; TRBD1 aligns across 8 bases. The CDR3 loop spans 13 amino acids. J gave up 8 bases and V 5 bases, and 7 bases lay outside the gene matches. The CDR3 loop reads CASSVQGVRGYTF. The DNA for the CDR3 is TGTGCCAGCAGTGTACAGGGGGTTCGAGGCTACACCTTC.

This clone showed up many times. This chain uses TRBV6-2 or TRBV6-3 with TRBJ1-1; D not certain. V was pared by 5 bases and J by 0 bases, with 16 bases between. Per the germline V gene, CDR1 is MNHEY and CDR2 is SVGEGT. The CDR3 is made up of 16 amino acids. The CDR3 bases are TGTGCCAGCAGTCCCCGGGGAGTTGACCTGAACACTGAAGCTTTCTTT. Translation gives CASSPRGVDLNTEAFF.

This clone was observed many times. The chain has TRBV27 and TRBJ2-1, with TRBD2 matching over 8 bases. The CDR3 totals 18 residues. Trimming cost V 5 bases and J 4 bases; bases outside gene matches: 16. Germline V gives CDR1 MNHEY, CDR2 SMNVEV (reference sequence). In nucleotides, the CDR3 is TGTGCCAGCAGTCCCACCCCCTCGACTAGCGAGCTGTACAATGAGCAGTTCTTC. This sequence encodes CASSPTPSTSELYNEQFF.

This clone was found many times. The DNA for the CDR3 is TGTGCCACCAGTGATTCTGAGGACACTGAAGCTTTCTTT. Its protein product is CATSDSEDTEAFF. The V gene is TRBV24-1, the J gene TRBJ1-1; no definite D call. This CDR3 comprises 13 residues. Germline values: CDR1 KGHDR, CDR2 SFDVKD. V lost 2 bases to trimming and J lost 3 bases, with 6 bases between them.

In this sample, this clone turned up many times. V is TRBV6-4 and J is TRBJ2-7; the D call may be TRBD1 or TRBD2 (7 bases each). Trimming removed 5 bases from V and 4 bases from J, with 15 bases in between. This CDR3 has 14 amino acids. CDR1 is MRHNA, CDR2 SNTAGT, per germline. The CDR3 DNA is TGTGCCAGCAGTCGGGAGGAGGGGGCATACGAGCAGTACTTC. Translation gives CASSREEGAYEQYF.

The sample holds many counts of this clone. V gene TRBV18 combines with J gene TRBJ2-5; TRBD1 might be the D (6 bases). Trimming left V 5 bases short and J 5 bases short, with 15 bases between. CDR1 KGHSH and CDR2 LQKENI come from the germline V gene. CDR3 length: 14 residues. The DNA of the CDR3 is TGTGCCAGCTCATTTAGGGGGACGAGCGAGACCCAGTACTTC. Amino acids: CASSFRGTSETQYF.

This clone came up many times. The chain is built from TRBV5-1 and TRBJ2-7; 7 bases agree with TRBD1. With V trimmed by 4 bases and J by 5 bases, 9 bases remained unmatched. The CDR3 contains 14 residues. From germline, CDR1 is SGHRS and CDR2 YFSETQ. CDR3 DNA sequence: TGCGCCAGCAGCCGGAGACAGGGATCCGACGAGCAGTACTTC. Residues: CASSRRQGSDEQYF.

This clone was seen repeatedly, ten times or more. The chain joins TRBV4-2 to TRBJ2-2; 10 bases are shared with TRBD2. V shed 0 bases and J 7 bases; nucleotides not matched to a gene: 8. Germline CDR1 reads LGHNA; CDR2 reads YNFKEQ. The length of the CDR3 is 17 residues. CDR3 bases: TGTGCCAGCAGCCAAGAAGGGGCTAGCGGGAGTCACGGGGAGCTGTTTTTT. Residues: CASSQEGASGSHGELFF.

Many counts were recorded for this clone. This rearrangement joins TRBV5-6 to TRBJ2-7; 11 nucleotides match TRBD2. Germline CDR1 reads SGHDT; CDR2 reads YYEEEE. This CDR3 spans 16 amino acids. Trimming at V came to 0 bases and at J to 7 bases, leaving 9 bases not matched to a gene. CDR3 DNA: TGTGCCAGCAGCTTGGGGGCAACTAGCGGGAGTGTGGAGCAGTACTTC. The encoded protein is CASSLGATSGSVEQYF.

This chain connects TRBV29-1 to TRBJ2-5; D is uncertain. The V gene lost 3 bases and the J gene lost 2 bases, with 4 bases spanning the gap. CDR3 size: 11 residues. Germline V gene sequence: CDR1 SQVTM, CDR2 ANQGSEA. The CDR3 region has the DNA TGCAGCGTTGACAGGCAAGAGACCCAGTACTTC. Its protein product is CSVDRQETQYF. The whole variable domain, filled in from reference TRBV29-1 and TRBJ2-5, reads SAVISQKPSRDICQRGTSLTIQCQVDSQVTMMFWYRQQPGQSLTLIATANQGSEATYESGFVIDKFPISRPNLTFSTLTVSNMSPEDSSIYLCSVDRQETQYFGPGTRLLVL.

This clone has ten or more counts. Sequence at one end of the junction differs from germline and may be a read error. The chain combines TRBV18 with TRBJ1-5; tentative D call: TRBD1 (5 bases). CDR1 and CDR2 (germline): KGHSH, LQKENI. The CDR3 runs to 12 residues. In nucleotides, the CDR3 is TGTGCCAGCTCACCGGACAATCGGCCCCAGCATTTT. It translates to CASSPDNRPQHF.

This clone occurred many times. The gene calls are TRBV4-2 and TRBJ2-1; 8 nucleotides match TRBD2. CDR1 is LGHNA, CDR2 YNFKEQ, per germline. The CDR3 spans 16 residues. V lost 0 bases and J lost 4; bases outside the gene matches: 5. The CDR3: CASSQEEAGVYNEQFF. DNA for the CDR3: TGTGCCAGCAGCCAAGAGGAAGCGGGAGTATACAATGAGCAGTTCTTC.

The sample holds many counts of this clone. V usage is TRBV28 and J usage is TRBJ1-2; the D is unclear. V dropped 4 bases and J dropped 4 bases, with 10 bases sitting between them. The CDR3 loop spans 13 amino acids. Germline assignment: CDR1 MDHEN and CDR2 SYDVKM. The CDR3 DNA sequence: TGTGCCAGCAGTTCCTCCCCGGGCTATGGCTACACCTTC. This gives the protein CASSSSPGYGYTF.

This clone was seen ten or more times. A junction end diverges from the germline sequence, so it may reflect a read error. This sequence joins TRBV27 and TRBJ1-3; D remains unclear. Germline CDR1 reads MNHEY; CDR2 reads SMNVEV (reference sequence). This CDR3 region has 13 residues. The CDR3 reads CASSPLTGSTIYF. The CDR3 DNA sequence: TGTGCCAGCAGTCCGCTGACTGGAAGCACCATATATTTT.

The sample holds many counts of this clone. This chain connects TRBV19 to TRBJ2-1; TRBD2 aligns across 10 bases. J was trimmed by 3 bases and V by 3 bases; bases with no gene match: 8. There are 17 residues in the CDR3. Germline V gene lookup returns CDR1 LNHDA and CDR2 SQIVND (reference sequence). The CDR3 DNA is TGTGCCAGTAGTATTTCGGGTGGACTAGCGGTCTACAATGAGCAGTTCTTC. Residues: CASSISGGLAVYNEQFF.

The chain couples TRBV7-2 to TRBJ2-7, with unresolved D. The CDR3 runs 15 residues. V was clipped by 1 base and J by 3 bases, with 13 bases between them. Germline assignment: CDR1 SGHTA and CDR2 FQGNSA. The CDR3 DNA follows: TGTGCCAGCAGCTTAGGGTGGCAGAATTTCTACGAGCAGTACTTC. Protein product: CASSLGWQNFYEQYF.